This T cell receptor beta chain was retrieved from a study of OX40 agonist ivuxolimab in advanced cancers. About the study: Hepatocellular carcinoma, melanoma, renal cell or head and neck cancer occurred in dose-escalation patients. Age averaged around 60 years (range roughly 23 to 80), and roughly 80% were male.

For this clone: The antigen is unknown.

Study-level points and caveats: CD4+ T cells averaged fewer expanded clones than CD8+ T cells. Undetermined was the antigen specificity of the expanded peripheral T cells.

Looked up from germline, CDR1 is KGHSH and CDR2 is LQKENI. V dropped 3 bases and J dropped 4; count of bases not matched to a gene: 11. The length of the CDR3 is 16 residues. The table came from immunoSEQ multiplex PCR; TCRdb's copy has only in-frame clones and leaves some out. The sample has about 97,000 clones, around 85% seen once. The chain combines TRBV18 with TRBJ1-1; 7 bases line up with TRBD1. The specimen comprised CD4+ or CD8+ T cells sorted from blood, sampled in a trial of the OX40 agonist ivuxolimab. The clonotype comes from an adult with an advanced solid tumor such as melanoma, head and neck, liver or kidney cancer. The CDR3 loop reads CASSPEGTGEGTEAFF. DNA for the CDR3: TGTGCCAGCTCACCGGAAGGTACAGGGGAAGGCACTGAAGCTTTCTTT.